This TCR beta chain emerged from a study of control samples from healthy donors and cancer patients. CDR3 length equals 15 residues. Per the germline V gene, CDR1 is SGDLS and CDR2 is YYNGEE. V gave up 3 bases and J gave up 2 bases, with 15 bases separating them. Profiled with immunoSEQ multiplex PCR; TCRdb holds only in-frame clones, not every one. The table lists some 130,000 clones, roughly 89% of them singletons. This TCR was sampled from a man younger than 45 in good health. Input material: blood. This chain uses TRBV9 with TRBJ2-7; D possibly corresponds to TRBD1 (6 bases). As DNA, the CDR3 is TGTGCCAGCAGCGCCCACCATGACAGGACCTACGAGCAGTACTTC. It encodes CASSAHHDRTYEQYF.